This entry lists 3 T cell receptor beta chains sequenced from one sample in a study of shared clonotypes between healthy human individuals. Assay used: immunoSEQ multiplex PCR; TCRdb lists only in-frame clones, some missing. The sample lists 2 million to 2.5 million clones; approximately 93% were seen once. Sequenced: naive CD4+ T cells from PBMCs. Subset in this sample: CD45RA+ positively selected. These receptors were taken from a man aged 18-30 years in good health. Some clones in this sample may be carry-over from other donors' samples.

The chain has TRBV2 and TRBJ1-4; tentatively, D is TRBD1 (5 bases). The CDR3 runs to 12 residues. Germline values: CDR1 SNHLY, CDR2 FYNNEI. V lost 11 bases to trimming and J lost 5 bases, with 12 bases between them. The CDR3 loop reads CAGKQENEKLFF. CDR3 DNA sequence: TGTGCCGGAAAACAGGAGAATGAAAAACTGTTTTTT. The variable domain in full, completed from reference TRBV2 and TRBJ1-4, reads EPEVTQTPSHQVTQMGQEVILRCVPISNHLYFYWYRQILGQKVEFLVSFYNNEISEKSEIFDDQFSVERPDGSNFTLKIRSTKLEDSAMYFCAGKQENEKLFFGSGTQLSVL.

The rearrangement links TRBV28 to TRBJ2-5; D gene ambiguous. This CDR3 is 14 amino acids long. Trimming took 6 bases from V and 5 from J, leaving 16 bases between them. Germline V gene sequence: CDR1 MDHEN, CDR2 SYDVKM. This CDR3 reads CASSFHLLGETQYF. The CDR3 coding sequence is TGTGCCAGCAGCTTCCACCTTTTAGGGGAGACCCAGTACTTC.

The chain is built from TRBV30 and TRBJ1-6; D possibly corresponds to TRBD1 (6 bases). The CDR3 extends over 14 amino acids. The germline V and J ends were trimmed by 1 base and 7 bases, with 11 bases remaining between them. Per germline, CDR1 GTSNPN and CDR2 SVGIG (reference sequence). CDR3 bases: TGTGCCTGGAGTGCCGCTAGGGGGAATTCACCCCTCCACTTT. It specifies CAWSAARGNSPLHF. The full variable domain, rest sourced from reference TRBV30 and TRBJ1-6, is SQTIHQWPATLVQPVGSPLSLECTVEGTSNPNLYWYRQAAGRGLQLLFYSVGIGQISSEVPQNLSASRPQDRQFILSSKKLLLSDSGFYLCAWSAARGNSPLHFGNGTRLTVT.